A selection of T cell receptor beta chains follows, all from one sample in a study of CD8 T cells in seronegative destructive rheumatoid arthritis. Profiled with immunoSEQ multiplex PCR; TCRdb holds only in-frame clones, not every one. The sample includes some 13,000 clones, around 86% of them seen just once. Material for sequencing was CD8+ T cells from blood. These receptors came from a woman aged 30 to 49 with seronegative destructive rheumatoid arthritis. Both conserved end residues are part of each CDR3. A D gene is named only where the DNA matches it firmly. Clone size, where shown, is once, few, many, or a class for clones that have expanded.

clone_size | j_call | d_call | v_call | cdr3_aa | cdr3_nt
. | TRBJ2-7 | . | TRBV4-1 | CASSQDPSGLSSYEQYF | TGCGCCAGCAGCCAAGATCCCAGCGGTCTTTCCTCCTACGAGCAGTACTTC
. | TRBJ2-3 | . | TRBV5-1 | CASFIGGGTDTQYF | TGCGCCAGTTTCATAGGGGGGGGCACAGATACGCAGTATTTT
. | TRBJ1-3 | TRBD1 | TRBV28 | CASSLEDRTDTIYF | TGTGCCAGCAGTTTGGAGGACAGGACGGACACCATATATTTT
. | TRBJ2-3 | TRBD2 | TRBV10-3 | CAISESRTSVSDTQYF | TGTGCCATCAGTGAGTCGAGGACTAGTGTCTCGGATACGCAGTATTTT
. | TRBJ2-7 | . | TRBV6-6 | CASSYTGTNYEQYF | TGTGCCAGCAGTTACACCGGGACAAACTACGAGCAGTACTTC
. | TRBJ2-7 | TRBD2 | TRBV27 | CASSTPSGGYYEQYF | TGTGCCAGCAGTACCCCGAGCGGGGGGTACTACGAGCAGTACTTC
. | TRBJ1-1 | TRBD1 | TRBV9 | CASSPTGGVNTEAFF | TGTGCCAGCAGCCCGACAGGGGGTGTTAACACTGAAGCTTTCTTT
medium-sized | TRBJ1-2 | TRBD1 | TRBV2 | CASSEGTGAAGGYTF | TGTGCCAGCAGTGAGGGGACAGGGGCGGCGGGCGGCTACACCTTC
. | TRBJ2-3 | . | TRBV9 | CASSAKRGSLTDTQYF | TGTGCCAGCAGCGCTAAAAGGGGTTCACTCACAGATACGCAGTATTTT
. | TRBJ1-1 | . | TRBV6-6 | CASAVMNTEAFF | TGTGCCAGCGCAGTCATGAACACTGAAGCTTTCTTT
. | TRBJ1-4 | TRBD1 | TRBV15 | CATSREGQFLDKLFF | TGTGCCACCAGCAGAGAGGGACAGTTCCTTGACAAACTGTTTTTT
once | TRBJ1-5 | TRBD1 | TRBV6-5 | CASSYSGQGGHQPQHF | TGTGCCAGCAGTTACTCCGGACAGGGCGGGCATCAGCCCCAGCATTTT
. | TRBJ2-7 | TRBD1 | TRBV6-1 | CASSVGQGAYEQYF | TGTGCCAGCAGTGTCGGACAGGGCGCCTACGAGCAGTACTTC
. | TRBJ2-5 | . | TRBV6-1 | CASTVAAALETQYF | TGTGCCAGCACGGTCGCAGCGGCCCTAGAGACCCAGTACTTC
few | TRBJ2-1 | . | TRBV4-1 | CASSPDRHNEQFF | TGCGCCAGCAGCCCCGACAGACACAATGAGCAGTTCTTC
. | TRBJ2-3 | . | TRBV11-3 | CASSPAASSGTDTQYF | TGTGCCAGCAGCCCGGCGGCTAGCTCCGGCACAGATACGCAGTATTTT